The rows below give T cell receptor beta chains drawn from one sample of a study of identifying expanded T cells in peripheral blood. The data were produced by immunoSEQ multiplex PCR, yet TCRdb's version contains in-frame clones alone and is incomplete. The sample includes approximately 120,000 clones, over 65% seen only once; the top ten take over 3%. Sequenced: blood. All receptors come from a person aged 18 to 75 in good health. Both conserved end residues are trimmed from each CDR3. The D gene is left open where the match is weak.

D gene,V gene,J gene,CDR3 protein
-,TRBV11-1,TRBJ2-1,ASSFRQGSRNEQF
-,TRBV4-1,TRBJ2-7,ASSQVGVREQY
-,TRBV5-1,TRBJ1-2,ASSYEGRYGYT
-,TRBV30,TRBJ1-1,AWSVHGSTEAF
-,TRBV6-1,TRBJ1-2,ASSEAGGRDYGYT
TRBD1,TRBV7-9,TRBJ2-6,ASSPGQGSRSGANVLT
-,TRBV6-6,TRBJ2-1,ASSYAENEQF
-,TRBV11-2,TRBJ2-7,ASSPRGSRVYEQY
-,TRBV11-2,TRBJ2-7,ASSLVSGSYEQY
-,TRBV6-5,TRBJ2-1,ASSPRRQEQF
TRBD1,TRBV7-9,TRBJ1-2,ASSPTTGVYGYT
-,TRBV7-9,TRBJ2-5,ASCGVRETQY
-,TRBV4-1,TRBJ2-7,ASSRIPGKAYEQY
TRBD1,TRBV5-1,TRBJ1-2,ASSQQGQGNVGGYT
-,TRBV15,TRBJ1-1,ATSRDHEGPSSAEAF
-,TRBV18,TRBJ1-2,ASSPPNPGGAYGYT
-,TRBV19,TRBJ2-1,ASSGRSSYNEQF
-,TRBV27,TRBJ2-7,ASSSPGQSYEQY
-,TRBV7-3,TRBJ2-3,ASGRAGSTDTQY
-,TRBV19,TRBJ2-7,ASSFGHSGYEQY
-,TRBV5-6,TRBJ1-4,ASSFSGTWSEKLF
-,TRBV15,TRBJ1-1,ATSRANGAAEAF